The clone carrying this T cell receptor beta chain has ten or more counts. Its antigen remains unknown. Researchers prepared the TCRbeta library using unique molecular identifiers, the study reports. One entry per CDR3 protein results from TCRdb running MiXCR on the PCR reads. The top ten clones hold around 14% of a sample with about 150,000 distinct CDR3 sequences, over 8.5% of them seen once. V shed 6 bases, J shed 3 bases, and the junction held 6 bases outside the gene matches. Per the germline V gene, CDR1 is SEHNR and CDR2 is FQNEAQ (reference sequence). The CDR3 covers 15 residues. The data were taken from a study of T-cell reconstitution after alpha-beta-depleted transplantation in children. Study observations and caveats: T-cell numbers and diversity one year post-transplant derived largely from freshly generated T cells.

V and J are TRBV7-9 and TRBJ2-2, with TRBD1 matching over 8 bases. The sequencing used PBMCs, collected before TCRalphabeta/CD19-depleted stem cell transplant. The sequence was collected from a boy aged 2 to 10 with acute myeloid leukemia, due to receive a stem cell transplant. CDR3 in amino acids: CASSSGQGYTGELFF. DNA of the CDR3: TGTGCCAGCAGTTCCGGACAGGGATACACCGGGGAGCTGTTTTTT. Combining the CDR3 with reference TRBV7-9 and TRBJ2-2 gives the whole variable domain DTGVSQNPRHKITKRGQNVTFRCDPISEHNRLYWYRQTLGQGPEFLTYFQNEAQLEKSRLLSDRFSAERPKGSFSTLEIQRTEQGDSAMYLCASSSGQGYTGELFFGEGSRLTVL.